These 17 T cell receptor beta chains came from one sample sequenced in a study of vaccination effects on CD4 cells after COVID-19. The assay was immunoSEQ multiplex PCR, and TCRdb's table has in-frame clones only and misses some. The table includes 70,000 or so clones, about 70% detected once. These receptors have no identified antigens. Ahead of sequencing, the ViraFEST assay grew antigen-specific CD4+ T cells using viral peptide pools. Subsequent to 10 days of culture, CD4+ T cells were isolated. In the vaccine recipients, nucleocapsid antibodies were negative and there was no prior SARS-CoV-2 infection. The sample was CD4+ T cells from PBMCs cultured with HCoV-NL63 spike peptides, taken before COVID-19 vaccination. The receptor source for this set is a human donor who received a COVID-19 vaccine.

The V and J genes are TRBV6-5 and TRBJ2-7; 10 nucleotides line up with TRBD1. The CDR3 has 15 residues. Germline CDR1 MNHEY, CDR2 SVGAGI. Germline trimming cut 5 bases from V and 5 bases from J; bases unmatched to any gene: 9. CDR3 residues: CASSLQGQGGHEQYV. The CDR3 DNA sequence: TGTGCCAGCAGTCTCCAAGGACAGGGGGGACACGAGCAGTACGTC.

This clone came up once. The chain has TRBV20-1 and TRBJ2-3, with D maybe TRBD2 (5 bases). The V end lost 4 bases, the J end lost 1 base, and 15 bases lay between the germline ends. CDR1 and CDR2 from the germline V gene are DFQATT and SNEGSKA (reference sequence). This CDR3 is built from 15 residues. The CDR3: CSATERSAGTDTQYF. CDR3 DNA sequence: TGCAGTGCTACTGAGCGGTCCGCCGGCACAGATACGCAGTATTTT.

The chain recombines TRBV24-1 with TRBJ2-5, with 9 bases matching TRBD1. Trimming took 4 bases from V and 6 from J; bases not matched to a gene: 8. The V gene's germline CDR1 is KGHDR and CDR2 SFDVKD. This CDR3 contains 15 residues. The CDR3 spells CATSDTGTGLQTQYF. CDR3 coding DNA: TGTGCCACCAGTGACACCGGGACAGGGTTACAGACCCAGTACTTC.

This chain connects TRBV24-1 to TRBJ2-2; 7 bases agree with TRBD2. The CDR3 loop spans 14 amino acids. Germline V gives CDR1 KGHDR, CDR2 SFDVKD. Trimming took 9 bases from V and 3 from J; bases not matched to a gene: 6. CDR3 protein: CATGDYVHTGELFF. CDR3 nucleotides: TGTGCCACCGGGGACTACGTCCACACCGGGGAGCTGTTTTTT.

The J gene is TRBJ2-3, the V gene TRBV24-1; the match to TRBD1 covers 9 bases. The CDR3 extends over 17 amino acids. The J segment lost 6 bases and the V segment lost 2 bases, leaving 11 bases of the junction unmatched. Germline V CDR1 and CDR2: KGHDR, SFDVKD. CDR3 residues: CATSDSPGTGRRDTQYF. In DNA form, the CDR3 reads TGTGCCACCAGTGATTCCCCCGGGACAGGGAGGCGTGATACGCAGTATTTT.

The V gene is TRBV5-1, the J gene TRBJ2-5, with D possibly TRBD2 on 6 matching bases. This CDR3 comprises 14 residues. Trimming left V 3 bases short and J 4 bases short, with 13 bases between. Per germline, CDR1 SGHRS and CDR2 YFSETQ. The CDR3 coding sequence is TGCGCCAGCAGCTCGGGGAGGCAGGGAGAGACCCAGTACTTC. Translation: CASSSGRQGETQYF.

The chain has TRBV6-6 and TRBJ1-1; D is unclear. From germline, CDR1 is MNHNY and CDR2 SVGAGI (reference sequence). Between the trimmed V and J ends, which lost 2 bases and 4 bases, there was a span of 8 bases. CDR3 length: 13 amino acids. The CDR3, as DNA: TGTGCCAGCAGTTACGGTTCGGCCACTGAAGCTTTCTTT. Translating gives CASSYGSATEAFF.

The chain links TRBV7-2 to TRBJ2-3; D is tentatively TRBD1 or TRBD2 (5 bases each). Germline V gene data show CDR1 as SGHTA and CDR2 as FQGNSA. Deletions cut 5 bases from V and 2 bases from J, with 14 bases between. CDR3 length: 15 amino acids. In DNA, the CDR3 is TGTGCCAGCAGCCCAACCGGGACCCCCACAGATACGCAGTATTTT. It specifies CASSPTGTPTDTQYF.

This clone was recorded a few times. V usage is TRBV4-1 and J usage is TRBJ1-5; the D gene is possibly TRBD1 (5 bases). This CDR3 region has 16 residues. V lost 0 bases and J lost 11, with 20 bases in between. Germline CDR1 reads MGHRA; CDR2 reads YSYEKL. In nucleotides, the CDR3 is TGCGCCAGCAGCCAAGATGGGGGGGGACTTTTAGTAGCCCAGCATTTT. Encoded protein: CASSQDGGGLLVAQHF.

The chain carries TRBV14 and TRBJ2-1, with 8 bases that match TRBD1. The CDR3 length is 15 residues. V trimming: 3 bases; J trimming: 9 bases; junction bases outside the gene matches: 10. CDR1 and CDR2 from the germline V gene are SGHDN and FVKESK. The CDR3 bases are TGTGCCAGCAGCCAGCAACCAGGTACAGGGGGTGAGCAGTTCTTC. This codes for CASSQQPGTGGEQFF.

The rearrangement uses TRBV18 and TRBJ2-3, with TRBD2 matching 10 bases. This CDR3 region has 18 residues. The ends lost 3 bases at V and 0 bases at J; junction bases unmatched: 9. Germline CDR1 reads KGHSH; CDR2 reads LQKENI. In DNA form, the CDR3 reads TGTGCCAGCTCACCGGTTACTTTACTAGCGGGGAGCACAGATACGCAGTATTTT. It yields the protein CASSPVTLLAGSTDTQYF.

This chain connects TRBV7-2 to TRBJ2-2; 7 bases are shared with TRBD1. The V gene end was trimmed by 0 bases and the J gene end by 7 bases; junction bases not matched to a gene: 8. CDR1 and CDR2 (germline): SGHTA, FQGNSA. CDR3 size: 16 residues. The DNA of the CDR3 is TGTGCCAGCAGCTTAGCAGGGGGCCCTTCGAGCGGGGAGCTGTTTTTT. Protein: CASSLAGGPSSGELFF.

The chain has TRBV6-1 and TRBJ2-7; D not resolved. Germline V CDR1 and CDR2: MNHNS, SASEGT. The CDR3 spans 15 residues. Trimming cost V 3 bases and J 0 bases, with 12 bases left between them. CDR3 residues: CASSEGTSVSYEQYV. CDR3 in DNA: TGTGCCAGCAGTGAGGGCACCAGCGTCTCCTACGAGCAGTACGTC.

For the CDR3, the DNA is TGTGCCAGCAGCGCCGGGACCGGAGATGGAAACACCATATATTTT. It translates to CASSAGTGDGNTIYF. The J gene is TRBJ1-3, the V gene TRBV6-5, with D possibly TRBD1 on 5 matching bases. This CDR3 is built from 15 residues. The germline V gene encodes CDR1 MNHEY and CDR2 SVGAGI. The V gene lost 6 bases and the J gene lost 3 bases, with 15 bases spanning the gap.

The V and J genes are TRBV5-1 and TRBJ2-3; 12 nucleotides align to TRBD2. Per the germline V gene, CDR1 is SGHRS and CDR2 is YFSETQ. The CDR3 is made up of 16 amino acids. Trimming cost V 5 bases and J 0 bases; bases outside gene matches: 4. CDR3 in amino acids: CASSPTSGGSTDTQYF. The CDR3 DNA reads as TGCGCCAGCAGTCCGACTAGCGGGGGTAGCACAGATACGCAGTATTTT.

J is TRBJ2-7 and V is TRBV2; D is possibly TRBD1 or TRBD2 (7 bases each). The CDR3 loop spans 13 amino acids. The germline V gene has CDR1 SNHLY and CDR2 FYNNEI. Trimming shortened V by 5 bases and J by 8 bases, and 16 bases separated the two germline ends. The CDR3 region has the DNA TGTGCCAGCAGTCAGGGGGGGTCTGCGAAGCAGTACGTC. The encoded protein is CASSQGGSAKQYV.

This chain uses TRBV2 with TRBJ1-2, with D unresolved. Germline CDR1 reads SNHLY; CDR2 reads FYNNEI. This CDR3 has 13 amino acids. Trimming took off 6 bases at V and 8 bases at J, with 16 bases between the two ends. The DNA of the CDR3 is TGTGCCAGCAGGCCTTGGGGAAGAGAGGGCTACACCTTC. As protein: CASRPWGREGYTF.